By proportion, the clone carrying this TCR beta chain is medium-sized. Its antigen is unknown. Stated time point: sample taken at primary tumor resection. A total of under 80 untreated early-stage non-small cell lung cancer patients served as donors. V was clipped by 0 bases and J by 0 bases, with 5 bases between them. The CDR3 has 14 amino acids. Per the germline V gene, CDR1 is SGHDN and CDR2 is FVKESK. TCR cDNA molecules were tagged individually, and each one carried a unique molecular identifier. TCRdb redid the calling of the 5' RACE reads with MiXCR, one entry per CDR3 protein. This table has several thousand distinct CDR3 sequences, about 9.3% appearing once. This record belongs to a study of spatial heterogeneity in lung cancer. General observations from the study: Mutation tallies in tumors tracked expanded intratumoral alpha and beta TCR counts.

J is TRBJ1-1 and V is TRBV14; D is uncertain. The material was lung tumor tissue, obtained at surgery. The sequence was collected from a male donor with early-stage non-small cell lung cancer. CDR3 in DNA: TGTGCCAGCAGCCAAGACAGCATGAACACTGAAGCTTTCTTT. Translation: CASSQDSMNTEAFF.